This note documents a single TCR beta chain sequence. What it binds is unknown. PCR involved 60 Vbeta and 13 Jbeta primers. Data came from immunoSEQ multiplex PCR; TCRdb stores just in-frame clones and leaves some out. Of about 160,000 clones listed, 65% to 85% are singletons. This entry is derived from a study of cytomegalovirus exposure and HLA in healthy donors. Overall study results and limits: Earlier findings revealed that most TCR beta V segments proved productive either about 87% or about 30% of the time.

The sequence was collected from a woman in her thirties or forties in good health and CMV-seropositive. The sequenced sample was PBMCs.

Here the CDR3 reads CATSRDWEGQPQHF. CDR3 DNA sequence: TGTGCCACCAGCAGAGATTGGGAGGGTCAGCCCCAGCATTTT. The chain couples TRBV15 to TRBJ1-5; D is uncertain. Germline V gene lookup returns CDR1 LNHNV and CDR2 YYDKDF (reference sequence). The CDR3 runs to 14 residues. V was trimmed by 0 bases and J by 6 bases, leaving 9 bases between them.